This T cell receptor beta chain was obtained from a study of T cells in localized non-small cell lung cancer (dated by TCRdb to about 2020). About the study as a whole: Comparing tumors with uninvolved tumor-adjacent lungs, the study looked at the T cell repertoires of approximately 250 patients with early-stage NSCLC. All 250 or so NSCLC patients in the cohort were treatment-naive and had localized lung tumors that were resected. Of the NSCLC patients, fewer than 150 were male and approximately 97 were female, and the mean age was approximately 66 years. The study at large found these results: Uninvolved tumor-adjacent lung showed the highest T cell clonality, higher than tumor, which suggests more focused antigenic responses in the adjacent lung. Of the top 100 tumor clones, a median of 57 were detected in paired uninvolved adjacent lung; approximately 28 were also among that lung's top 100. Since the design was exploratory, TCR variables were selected using unadjusted p-values with no false-discovery rate correction. Longer overall survival was associated with higher T cell density in blood, whereas shorter survival was associated with higher clonality in adjacent lung. Because multi-region sequencing of the tumors was not done, intratumor heterogeneity could not be ruled out.

TCR beta CDR3 regions were sequenced from DNA using the immunoSEQ Assay. On the authors' methods: To compute T cell density, TCR beta template counts were normalized to usable DNA, which was estimated by amplifying housekeeping genes. Richness was estimated using the preseqR package, with extrapolation to 400,000 templates for PBMC samples and to 120,000 templates for tissue samples. Clonality was defined by subtracting Pielou's evenness from one. Tissue-enriched TCRs were identified through differential abundance testing performed on productive amino-acid clonotypes, with a minimum total count of 5 and an alpha of 0.1. The Jaccard Index and the Morisita Overlap Index were used to measure repertoire overlap between compartments. GLIPH clustered TCR beta CDR3s with public tetramer-defined viral CDR3s; viral motifs required at least three viral sequences plus V-gene enrichment. Not all clones reach the TCRdb copy of this immuneACCESS table, which keeps in-frame sequences only. Checked studies attribute under half of the gap to unresolved V genes and leave the rest unexplained. V, J and clone size are those of that table, while D and trimming were read from the DNA. Within this sample are 65,000 to 80,000 clones, with approximately 84% of them counted one time only. The ten largest account for approximately 1.3% of the sample.

A remark on this clone: Which antigen it targets is not known. Per-base qualities were not stored, and no clone one base away is much larger.

At diagnosis, peripheral blood, uninvolved tumor-adjacent lung and tumor were collected and stored as a combination of fresh-frozen and FFPE material. For TCR repertoire profiling, the blood samples were analyzed as peripheral blood mononuclear cells. Source: peripheral blood, taken before any cancer treatment. This clonotype was obtained from an older female donor with stage I lung adenocarcinoma.

The nucleotides are TGTGCCAGTAAACCCCTGGGGTATAGCAATCAGCCCCAGCATTTT. This is translated as CASKPLGYSNQPQHF. The chain couples TRBV19 to TRBJ1-5, with an unclear D gene assignment. The germline V gene (reference sequence) specifies LNHDA as CDR1 and SQIVND as CDR2. The CDR3 holds 15 amino acids from the cysteine to the phenylalanine. The kept DNA is CDR3 alone, 45 bases in frame from the first base. V loses 7 bases, J loses 0 bases, and the germline ends lie 13 bases apart. Here the CDR3 is joined to the reference TRBV19 and TRBJ1-5 genes, and the full variable domain is: DGGITQSPKYLFRKEGQNVTLSCEQNLNHDAMYWYRQDPGQGLRLIYYSQIVNDFQKGDIAEGYSVSREKKESFPLTVTSAQKNPTAFYLCASKPLGYSNQPQHFGDGTRLSIL.